This paragraph reports one T cell receptor beta chain. Its antigen is still unknown. Some clones are missing from TCRdb's copy, which holds only in-frame ones; the method was immunoSEQ multiplex PCR. This table has under 120,000 clones, more than 85% appearing once. This specimen belongs to a study of identifying expanded T cells in peripheral blood. Study-wide results and caveats: Differentially abundant clones: roughly 1.2 between replicates, 15 to 17 at roughly 2 weeks, more than 18 at four.

CDR3 length: 12 residues. Germline V gene lookup returns CDR1 SEHNR and CDR2 FQNEAQ (reference sequence). V was pared by 2 bases and J by 6 bases, with 8 bases between. Sequencing was done on a sample of blood. This TCR derives from a person aged 18 to 70 in good health. The chain recombines TRBV7-9 with TRBJ2-7, with D possibly being TRBD1 (6 bases). CDR3 sequence reads: CASSLQGIEQYF. The CDR3 DNA reads TGTGCCAGCAGCTTACAGGGGATCGAGCAGTACTTC.